Below are 29 T cell receptor beta chains sequenced from a single sample in a study of blood T cell repertoires in COVID-19. Using immunoSEQ multiplex PCR, the repertoire was profiled, and TCRdb retains in-frame clones only, with some absent. Among 50,000 to 65,000 clones listed, roughly 85% were seen once. Sequencing was done on a sample of peripheral blood. These receptors were taken from a human donor in a cohort sampled during active COVID-19.

The chain links TRBV27 to TRBJ1-1, with D possibly TRBD1 on 5 matching bases. Trimming took 7 bases from V and 5 from J, leaving 14 bases between them. The CDR3 totals 13 residues. CDR1 MNHEY and CDR2 SMNVEV come from the germline V gene (reference sequence). The CDR3: CASTQLKGTEAFF. CDR3 bases: TGTGCCAGCACCCAACTCAAGGGGACTGAAGCTTTCTTT.

The chain is built from TRBV19 and TRBJ1-2; D remains unclear. Deletions cut 6 bases from V and 4 bases from J, with 12 bases between. The CDR3 has 13 residues. In germline, CDR1 is LNHDA, CDR2 SQIVND (reference sequence). This CDR3 reads CASRRASGYGYTF. The DNA of the CDR3 is TGTGCCAGTAGGAGGGCAAGCGGCTATGGCTACACCTTC. Full variable domain (missing parts from reference TRBV19 and TRBJ1-2): DGGITQSPKYLFRKEGQNVTLSCEQNLNHDAMYWYRQDPGQGLRLIYYSQIVNDFQKGDIAEGYSVSREKKESFPLTVTSAQKNPTAFYLCASRRASGYGYTFGSGTRLTVV.

The gene calls are TRBV2 and TRBJ2-5, with TRBD2 identical over 9 bases. CDR1 is SNHLY, CDR2 FYNNEI, per germline. The CDR3 is made up of 15 amino acids. The junction had 4 bases not matched to a gene; V was cut back by 1 base and J by 4 bases. This CDR3 reads CASSEGVSGRETQYF. The CDR3 DNA follows: TGTGCCAGCAGTGAAGGTGTTAGCGGGAGAGAGACCCAGTACTTC.

The V and J genes are TRBV7-2 and TRBJ1-2; maybe TRBD1 (6 bases). The germline gives CDR1 SGHTA, CDR2 FQGNSA. V was trimmed by 5 bases and J by 0 bases, leaving 22 bases between them. This CDR3 has 18 amino acids. CDR3 loop: CASSRGGQGRYSNYGYTF. The CDR3 nucleotides read TGTGCCAGCAGCAGGGGGGGGCAGGGCCGCTATTCTAACTATGGCTACACCTTC.

The CDR3, as DNA: TGTGCCAGCAGTTACTTTCCGGGTAGAAACACCGGGGAGCTGTTTTTT. Translation gives CASSYFPGRNTGELFF. This rearrangement joins TRBV6-5 to TRBJ2-2; no clear D. The length of the CDR3 is 16 residues. From germline, CDR1 is MNHEY and CDR2 SVGAGI. The ends were cut back, 1 base at V and 2 bases at J, with 11 bases in the middle.

This clone has just one count. The V and J genes are TRBV7-2 and TRBJ2-3; 11 bases align to TRBD2. The CDR3 loop spans 19 amino acids. V lost 4 bases to trimming and J lost 0 bases; unmatched junction nucleotides: 12. The germline V gene encodes CDR1 SGHTA and CDR2 FQGNSA. The CDR3 sequence is CASSSPYRLAGLSTDTQYF. CDR3 DNA: TGTGCCAGCAGCTCTCCTTACAGACTAGCGGGACTTAGCACAGATACGCAGTATTTT.

The chain has TRBV5-5 and TRBJ1-4, with TRBD1 matching over 7 bases. Germline V gives CDR1 SGHKS, CDR2 YYEKEE (reference sequence). Trimming took 5 bases from V and 6 from J; bases not matched to a gene: 7. The CDR3 has 14 residues. The chain's CDR3 is CASSRGTEYEKLFF. The CDR3 DNA sequence: TGTGCCAGCAGTCGCGGGACAGAGTATGAAAAACTGTTTTTT.

The chain uses TRBV5-1 and TRBJ1-2; 7 bases map to TRBD1. V was clipped by 4 bases and J by 6 bases; unmatched bases: 12. The CDR3 sequence is 15 residues long. The germline V gene has CDR1 SGHRS and CDR2 YFSETQ. CDR3 bases: TGCGCCAGCAGCGCAACCGGGACAGTCGGAGATGGCTACACCTTC. Translated, it gives CASSATGTVGDGYTF.

The chain employs TRBV9 and TRBJ2-3; weak D call: TRBD2 (5 bases). The CDR3 loop spans 16 amino acids. Germline loops: CDR1 SGDLS, CDR2 YYNGEE. V was clipped by 0 bases and J by 1 base, with 12 bases between them. CDR3 protein: CASSVGEGRRTDTQYF. The CDR3, as DNA: TGTGCCAGCAGCGTAGGCGAGGGCCGACGCACAGATACGCAGTATTTT.

The V gene is TRBV15, the J gene TRBJ1-2; 7 positions match TRBD1. Germline-derived CDR1 and CDR2 are LNHNV and YYDKDF (reference sequence). Germline trimming cut 1 base from V and 3 bases from J; bases unmatched to any gene: 8. CDR3 length: 16 amino acids. Here the CDR3 reads CATSRGRDSRDYGYTF. The CDR3 DNA is TGTGCCACCAGCAGAGGAAGGGACAGTCGGGACTATGGCTACACCTTC.

This sequence joins TRBV24-1 and TRBJ2-3; 10 bases are shared with TRBD2. The CDR3 loop spans 15 amino acids. With 5 bases clipped from V and 4 bases from J, the junction kept 5 bases outside the gene matches. Germline CDR1 and CDR2: KGHDR and SFDVKD. DNA of the CDR3: TGTGCCACCAGTGGTCCGGGACTAGCGTCAGATACGCAGTATTTT. Translated, it gives CATSGPGLASDTQYF.

The chain employs TRBV6-6 and TRBJ2-4, with unresolved D. Trimming pared 4 bases from V and 7 bases from J, leaving 8 bases between. Germline V gives CDR1 MNHNY, CDR2 SVGAGI (reference sequence). The CDR3 has 12 amino acids. In DNA, the CDR3 is TGTGCCAGCAGTTCGTCACGGAACATTCAGTACTTC. It translates to CASSSSRNIQYF.

CDR3 in amino acids: CASSLGWEDRGRSFSAGELFF. Here the CDR3 DNA reads TGTGCCAGCAGCTTGGGTTGGGAGGACAGGGGGCGATCGTTTAGCGCCGGGGAGCTGTTTTTT. The chain combines TRBV7-3 with TRBJ2-2; 11 bases fit TRBD1. CDR1 is SGHTA and CDR2 is FQGTGA in the germline V gene. The CDR3 runs to 21 residues. The V and J ends lost 3 bases and 6 bases, in that order; junction bases with no gene match: 21.

The J gene is TRBJ2-7, the V gene TRBV7-8, with unresolved D. V shed 4 bases and J shed 5 bases, with 18 bases lying between them. Per germline, CDR1 SGHVS and CDR2 FQNEAQ. The CDR3 has 15 amino acids. The CDR3 region has the DNA TGTGCCAGCAGCTCACGACCTATCCCCCGGGACGAGCAGTACTTC. Translated, it gives CASSSRPIPRDEQYF.

The rearrangement uses TRBV5-1 and TRBJ2-3; D might be TRBD2 (6 bases). Germline V gene data show CDR1 as SGHRS and CDR2 as YFSETQ. The length of the CDR3 is 16 residues. V gave up 4 bases and J gave up 4 bases, with 19 bases separating them. The CDR3 DNA reads TGCGCCAGCAGCGCATCGGACTACCTTCTGGCAGATACGCAGTATTTT. This translates into CASSASDYLLADTQYF.

This chain links TRBV7-9 with TRBJ2-7; no clear D gene. The CDR3 contains 15 residues. Germline CDR1 is SEHNR and CDR2 is FQNEAQ (reference sequence). Trimming left V 5 bases short and J 2 bases short, with 16 bases between. Here the CDR3 DNA reads TGTGCCAGCAGCCACCCCGGCGTCAGGCCCTACGAGCAGTACTTC. This translates into CASSHPGVRPYEQYF.

The chain joins TRBV3-1 (or the pseudogene TRBV3-2) to TRBJ2-5; a possible D gene is TRBD2 (5 bases). The CDR3 has 15 amino acids. From germline, CDR1 is LGHDT and CDR2 YNNKEL (reference sequence). Trimming took off 4 bases at V and 4 bases at J, with 16 bases between the two ends. The CDR3 DNA sequence: TGTGCCAGCAGCCCCGGCCGGGGTCAAAGAGAGACCCAGTACTTC. Protein sequence: CASSPGRGQRETQYF.

The chain couples TRBV27 to TRBJ1-1; TRBD1 is a possible D gene (6 bases). CDR1 and CDR2 (germline): MNHEY, SMNVEV (reference sequence). V lost 7 bases and J lost 5, with 17 bases in between. The CDR3 is 14 amino acids. This CDR3 reads CASILAGGGTEAFF. The CDR3, as DNA: TGTGCCAGCATTCTGGCGGGGGGCGGAACTGAAGCTTTCTTT.

J is TRBJ2-5 and V is TRBV29-1; D is possibly TRBD2 (6 bases). Germline CDR1 SQVTM, CDR2 ANQGSEA. The CDR3 consists of 12 residues. The V end was cut by 7 bases, the J end by 9 bases, with 18 bases between. CDR3 amino acids: CSAIPFGGPQYF. As DNA, the CDR3 is TGCAGCGCTATCCCCTTCGGGGGTCCCCAGTACTTC.

V and J are TRBV6-5 and TRBJ1-5; no clear D. The CDR3 consists of 15 residues. From germline, CDR1 is MNHEY and CDR2 SVGAGI. Trimming took off 6 bases at V and 5 bases at J, with 17 bases between the two ends. CDR3 amino acids: CASSARAGRDQPQHF. CDR3 in DNA: TGTGCCAGCAGCGCCAGAGCGGGGAGGGATCAGCCCCAGCATTTT.

CDR3 amino acids: CASTQARDNGYTF. The CDR3 nucleotides are TGTGCCAGCACCCAAGCCAGGGATAATGGCTACACCTTC. V usage is TRBV12-3 or TRBV12-4 and J usage is TRBJ1-2; perhaps TRBD1 as D (5 bases). The CDR3 sequence is 13 residues long. V was shortened by 7 bases and J by 6 bases, with 15 bases between the two germline ends.

This chain links TRBV3-1 (or the pseudogene TRBV3-2) with TRBJ2-2; D is unclear. Deletions cut 3 bases from V and 5 bases from J, with 4 bases between. CDR1 is LGHDT, CDR2 YNNKEL, per germline (reference sequence). The CDR3 is made up of 12 amino acids. CDR3 sequence (DNA): TGTGCCAGCAGCCACCTTACCGGGGAGCTGTTTTTT. Residues: CASSHLTGELFF.

The rearrangement uses TRBV5-4 and TRBJ1-2; 10 nucleotides align to TRBD1. CDR3 length: 16 residues. CDR1 SGHNT and CDR2 YYREEE come from the germline V gene (reference sequence). The trim removed 0 bases at V and 7 bases at J, leaving 9 bases unmatched. CDR3 amino acids: CASSLDQTGGGAGYTF. The CDR3 DNA reads TGTGCCAGCAGCTTGGATCAGACAGGGGGCGGGGCTGGCTACACCTTC.

The chain has TRBV27 and TRBJ1-1, with a tentative D call TRBD1 (6 bases). Germline values: CDR1 MNHEY, CDR2 SMNVEV (reference sequence). The CDR3 runs 16 residues. Between the trimmed V and J ends, which lost 5 bases and 5 bases, there was a span of 21 bases. The CDR3 here is CASSQTAGARWTEAFF. In DNA form, the CDR3 reads TGTGCCAGCAGTCAAACGGCAGGGGCGAGATGGACTGAAGCTTTCTTT.

The rearrangement joins TRBV6-5 to TRBJ1-2, with TRBD1 identical over 10 bases. CDR3 length: 14 residues. From germline, CDR1 is MNHEY and CDR2 SVGAGI. The J segment lost 8 bases and the V segment lost 5 bases, leaving 8 bases of the junction unmatched. For the CDR3, the DNA is TGTGCCAGCAGTAAGGGACAGGGGTCAGGCGGCTACACCTTC. It yields the protein CASSKGQGSGGYTF.

V usage is TRBV18 and J usage is TRBJ1-1; 8 positions agree with TRBD1. Per germline, CDR1 KGHSH and CDR2 LQKENI. V was pared by 3 bases and J by 0 bases, with 6 bases of the junction left unmatched. There are 16 residues in the CDR3. The CDR3 bases are TGTGCCAGCTCACCCGGACAGGGCCGAATGAACACTGAAGCTTTCTTT. Translating it yields CASSPGQGRMNTEAFF.

The chain joins TRBV15 to TRBJ2-3, with D unclear. Per germline, CDR1 LNHNV and CDR2 YYDKDF (reference sequence). Between the trimmed V and J ends, which lost 5 bases and 0 bases, there was a span of 15 bases. CDR3 length equals 16 residues. The chain's CDR3 is CATSAQVSSSTDTQYF. The DNA of the CDR3 is TGTGCCACCAGCGCCCAGGTTTCGTCTAGCACAGATACGCAGTATTTT.

V is TRBV18 and J is TRBJ2-3; tentative D call: TRBD2 (5 bases). Trimming took off 4 bases at V and 0 bases at J, with 5 bases between the two ends. The germline V gene has CDR1 KGHSH and CDR2 LQKENI. The CDR3 runs 13 residues. The CDR3 loop reads CASSRTSTDTQYF. CDR3 DNA: TGTGCCAGCTCACGGACTAGCACAGATACGCAGTATTTT. The full variable domain, its missing parts supplied by reference TRBV18 and TRBJ2-3, is NAGVMQNPRHLVRRRGQEARLRCSPMKGHSHVYWYRQLPEEGLKFMVYLQKENIIDESGMPKERFSAEFPKEGPSILRIQQVVRGDSAAYFCASSRTSTDTQYFGPGTRLTVL.

V is TRBV27 and J is TRBJ2-1; 8 nucleotides agree with TRBD2. The CDR3 totals 15 residues. After removal of 5 bases from V and 9 bases from J, the junction contained 12 bases not matched to a gene. Germline V gene data show CDR1 as MNHEY and CDR2 as SMNVEV (reference sequence). The CDR3 bases are TGTGCCAGCAGTCCCCGACTAGCGCATCTAATTGAGCAGTTCTTC. Amino acids: CASSPRLAHLIEQFF.